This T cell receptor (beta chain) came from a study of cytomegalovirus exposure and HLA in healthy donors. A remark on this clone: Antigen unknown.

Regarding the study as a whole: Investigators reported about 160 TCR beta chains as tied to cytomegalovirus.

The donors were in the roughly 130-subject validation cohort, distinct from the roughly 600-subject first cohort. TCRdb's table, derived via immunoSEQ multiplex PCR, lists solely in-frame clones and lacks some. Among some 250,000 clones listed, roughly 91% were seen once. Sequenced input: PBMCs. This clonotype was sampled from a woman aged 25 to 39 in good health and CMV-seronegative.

The CDR3 bases are TGCAGCACTCTAGGGAGGGTAGGTGGAGAGACCCAGTACTTC. Its protein product is CSTLGRVGGETQYF. The V gene is TRBV29-1, the J gene TRBJ2-5; 7 bases line up with TRBD2. The germline CDR1 and CDR2 sequences are SQVTM and ANQGSEA. CDR3 length: 14 residues. J was trimmed by 4 bases and V by 8 bases; bases with no gene match: 13.